Below, one T cell receptor beta chain is given with its context. The antigen is unknown. V shed 4 bases and J shed 0 bases, with 13 bases lying between them. CDR3 length equals 15 residues. Per the germline V gene, CDR1 is MNHNY and CDR2 is SVGAGI (reference sequence). Study-wide results and limits: Tumor-infiltrating Treg TCR alpha and beta sequences overlapped most with tumor naive CD4+ T cells, then blood naive.

Full-length variable regions came from constant-region reverse primers plus semi-nested Nested Universal Primer A PCR. TCRdb re-called the 5' RACE reads with MiXCR, one entry per CDR3 protein. The sample carries around 37,000 distinct CDR3 sequences, 29% recorded once. The sequence derives from a female donor with breast cancer. V is TRBV6-6 and J is TRBJ2-7, with TRBD1 as a possible D gene (5 bases). The sequenced sample was memory CD4+ T cells sorted from a lymph node. This sample's subset: memory CD4+ T cells, CD4+CD45RO+CD25-. CDR3 sequence reads: CASSSLQGSSYEQYF. For the CDR3, the DNA is TGTGCCAGCAGTTCCCTGCAGGGTAGCTCCTACGAGCAGTACTTC.